This T cell receptor beta chain was observed in a study of shared clonotypes between healthy human individuals. Repertoires were generated with immunoSEQ multiplex PCR, while TCRdb's copy carries only in-frame clones and drops some. This table holds just over 2,000,000 clones, approximately 94% found once. Study-wide results and limits: Generation of non-shared clonotypes was less probable than generation of clonotypes shared by all four donors. For sorted subsets, rarefaction showed incomplete sequencing despite large depth.

This clone was picked up one time. The target antigen is unknown. Positively selected for CCR7, the CD45RO-negative cells used as naive CD8 cells excluded terminally differentiated effector memory CD45RA+ cells. Trimming took 10 bases from V and 0 from J, leaving 13 bases between them. The CDR3 contains 13 residues. The V gene's germline CDR1 is WSHSY and CDR2 SAAADI. Sequenced: naive CD8+ T cells sorted from blood. The rearrangement uses TRBV10-2 and TRBJ2-7, with no clear D. This receptor was taken from a man aged 18 to 35 in good health. As DNA, the CDR3 is TGCGCCACCCGGGCGACGAGCTCCTACGAGCAGTACTTC. Translating it yields CATRATSSYEQYF.